Sequencing of this TCR beta chain was carried out in a study of blood T cells in healthy people across ages. Study-wide results and caveats: Whereas aged donors had fewer naive CD4+ cells, long-lived donors had more of them and higher diversity.

This clonotype was counted many times. The antigen is undetermined. A second PCR of about 7 to 12 cycles used a sample-barcoded 5' primer and a J-beta primer mix. TCRdb passed the 5' RACE reads through MiXCR, listing each CDR3 protein once. The table includes approximately 810,000 distinct CDR3 sequences, under 40% detected once. Each donor supplied approximately 10 milliliters of peripheral blood. Each sample used at least 6 million PBMCs. Sequenced: blood. The receptor was isolated from a man in his late teens or twenties in good health.

CDR3 nucleotide sequence: TGTGCCAGCAGCCCCCCTAGCGGGGTTTGGGTAGATGAGCAGTTCTTC. Amino acid sequence: CASSPPSGVWVDEQFF. The chain carries TRBV3-1 and TRBJ2-1, with 9 bases identical to TRBD2. CDR1 LGHDT and CDR2 YNNKEL come from the germline V gene (reference sequence). CDR3 length: 16 residues. V dropped 4 bases and J dropped 8; count of bases not matched to a gene: 12.